The rows below give T cell receptor beta chains drawn from one sample of a study of cytomegalovirus exposure and HLA in healthy donors. The repertoire was sequenced with immunoSEQ multiplex PCR; TCRdb's copy has only in-frame clones and lacks some. Of roughly 220,000 clones detected, around 90% appear once; the ten largest clones hold about 1%. What was sequenced was PBMCs. The receptors come from a woman in her late teens or twenties in good health and CMV-seronegative. Both conserved end residues are part of each CDR3. D genes are given only for firm matches. Where a row states a size, it is once, few, many or the class of an expanded clone; other rows omit it.

J | V | size | D | DNA | CDR3
TRBJ2-7 | TRBV29-1 | - | - | TGCAGCATTAATAACGGGGACTCCTACGAGCAGTACTTC | CSINNGDSYEQYF
TRBJ2-1 | TRBV5-4 | - | TRBD2 | TGTGCCAGCAGCACCGTAGCGGGAGGGCAATACAATGAGCAGTTCTTC | CASSTVAGGQYNEQFF
TRBJ2-2 | TRBV7-6 | - | - | TGTGCCAGCAACCACCCCATAGGGGGAGGGCCAGACACCGGGGAGCTGTTTTTT | CASNHPIGGGPDTGELFF
TRBJ1-1 | TRBV19 | - | TRBD1 | TGTGCCAGTAGAGCGGACAGGGCGAACACTGAAGCTTTCTTT | CASRADRANTEAFF
TRBJ2-7 | TRBV13 | - | TRBD2 | TGTGCCAGCAGCTCCGGACTAGCGGGGGCCTACTCCTACGAGCAGTACTTC | CASSSGLAGAYSYEQYF
TRBJ2-7 | TRBV28 | - | TRBD1 | TGTGCCACCTTGGACAGGGCGGGATTCAAGCAGTACTTC | CATLDRAGFKQYF
TRBJ2-7 | TRBV7-9 | - | TRBD1 | TGTGCCAGCAGTAAAGCCCGGGACAGCGACGAGCAGTACTTC | CASSKARDSDEQYF
TRBJ1-4 | TRBV6-5 | - | - | TGTGCCAGCAACCTCCTAGGCGGGGCTAATGAAAAACTGTTTTTT | CASNLLGGANEKLFF
TRBJ1-2 | TRBV30 | - | TRBD1 | TGTGCCTGGATCAGGGGGCGGCCAGGCTATGGCTACACCTTC | CAWIRGRPGYGYTF
TRBJ2-7 | TRBV6-5 | - | - | TGTGCCAGCAGTTACCGGGAGAGCTACGAGCAGTACTTC | CASSYRESYEQYF
TRBJ2-5 | TRBV5-6 | - | TRBD1 | TGTGCCAGCAGCTTATTCCCCCAGACAGGGTGGACGACCCAGTACTTC | CASSLFPQTGWTTQYF
TRBJ2-2 | TRBV19 | - | - | TGTGCCAGTAGTTTGTCCGGCGGGATGAACACCGGGGAGCTGTTTTTT | CASSLSGGMNTGELFF
TRBJ2-7 | TRBV27 | - | TRBD2 | TGTGCCAGCAGTAACCAGCGGGAGGTGGCCGAGCAGTACTTC | CASSNQREVAEQYF
TRBJ2-7 | TRBV5-4 | - | - | TGTGCCAGCAGCTTAAGCCCCTTAAGGGAGGGGGCCTACGAGCAGTACTTC | CASSLSPLREGAYEQYF
TRBJ2-7 | TRBV25-1 | - | TRBD1 | TGTGCCAGCACCCCTCCGGGACAGGGATACGAGCAGTACTTC | CASTPPGQGYEQYF
TRBJ2-6 | TRBV27 | - | TRBD2 | TGTGCCAGCAGTTTAATGGGCGGGAGCCCCTCTGGGGCCAACGTCCTGACTTTC | CASSLMGGSPSGANVLTF
TRBJ2-5 | TRBV9 | once | - | TGTGCCAGCAGCGTAGGCGGAAGTGTCCAAGAGACCCAGTACTTC | CASSVGGSVQETQYF
TRBJ2-5 | TRBV2 | - | TRBD1 | TGTGCCAGCAGTACCCCAGGGGGCGCGGAGACCCAGTACTTC | CASSTPGGAETQYF
TRBJ2-3 | TRBV11-3 | - | - | TGTGCCAGCAGCTTAGTGAGTACAGATACGCAGTATTTT | CASSLVSTDTQYF
TRBJ1-4 | TRBV30 | once | - | TGTGCCTGGAGTGTACATACAGGCCGGTCTGAAAAACTGTTTTTT | CAWSVHTGRSEKLFF
TRBJ2-2 | TRBV19 | - | TRBD1 | TGTGCCAGTAGTATAGATCGGACAGGGACCGGGGAGCTGTTTTTT | CASSIDRTGTGELFF
TRBJ2-7 | TRBV6-5 | - | - | TGTGCCAGCAGTTACTCGCCAACTAGTATCTTCTACGAGCAGTACTTC | CASSYSPTSIFYEQYF
TRBJ1-4 | TRBV10-3 | - | - | TGTGCCATCAGTGAGTCGCCGGACAAAACAACGATTTTT | CAISESPDKTTIF
TRBJ1-1 | TRBV19 | - | TRBD1 | TGTGCCAGTAGTTATACAGGGGACACTGAAGCTTTCTTT | CASSYTGDTEAFF
TRBJ1-2 | TRBV18 | - | - | TGTGCCAGCTCACCGGAGGGGTCGGGCTATGGCTACACCTTC | CASSPEGSGYGYTF
TRBJ2-7 | TRBV6-4 | - | TRBD1 | TGTGCCAGCAGTGAAGGAGCAGGGGGCGACGAGCAGTACTTC | CASSEGAGGDEQYF
TRBJ2-7 | TRBV5-6 | - | TRBD2 | TGTGCCAGCAGCCGGGGTCCAGCGGGAGAGTACGAGCAGTACTTC | CASSRGPAGEYEQYF
TRBJ2-7 | TRBV19 | - | TRBD2 | TGTGCCAGTAGCCAAAAAGCGAGGGGACTAGCGAGCGAGCAGTACTTC | CASSQKARGLASEQYF
TRBJ1-1 | TRBV5-8 | - | - | TGTGCCAGCAGCTTGGCCGACTTTGCCAACACTGAAGCTTTCTTT | CASSLADFANTEAFF
TRBJ1-3 | TRBV19 | - | - | TGTGCCAGTAGTATGTTGCGACAGGACTCTGGAAACACCATATATTTT | CASSMLRQDSGNTIYF
TRBJ1-2 | TRBV7-6 | - | - | TGTGCCAGCAGCTTTTTATTCCTTCGGAGGAATGGCTACACCTTC | CASSFLFLRRNGYTF
TRBJ2-3 | TRBV30 | - | - | TGTGCCTGGAGTGTACCCGGGGGAGATACGCAGTATTTT | CAWSVPGGDTQYF
TRBJ1-5 | TRBV4-1 | once | TRBD1 | TGCGCCAGCAGCCAAAACCAACAGGGGGGGCAGCCCCAGCATTTT | CASSQNQQGGQPQHF
TRBJ1-2 | TRBV6-1 | - | TRBD1 | TGTGCCAGCAGTGAAGCGGACAGGGCCCGGGGCTACACCTTC | CASSEADRARGYTF
TRBJ2-3 | TRBV11-2 | - | TRBD2 | TGTGCCAGCAGCACCACCGGGCGGGAGGGCACAGATACGCAGTATTTT | CASSTTGREGTDTQYF
TRBJ1-1 | TRBV19 | - | - | TGTGCCAGTAGTATCGAGGGTGGTTACACTGAAGCTTTCTTT | CASSIEGGYTEAFF
TRBJ2-7 | TRBV19 | - | - | TGTGCCAGTAGTACTAGACTCTGGAACGAGCAGTACTTC | CASSTRLWNEQYF
TRBJ1-4 | TRBV5-5 | - | TRBD1 | TGTGCCAGCAGCCTAACCCCGGGACAGCCTCGTACTAATGAAAAACTGTTTTTT | CASSLTPGQPRTNEKLFF
TRBJ2-7 | TRBV6-1 | - | - | TGTGCCAGCGCTGGTTTTAGCCACTCCTACGAGCAGTACTTC | CASAGFSHSYEQYF
TRBJ1-1 | TRBV27 | - | TRBD1 | TGTGCCAGCAGTCTCAGGGGGCGAAGGACTGAAGCTTTCTTT | CASSLRGRRTEAFF
TRBJ1-2 | TRBV18 | - | TRBD1 | TGTGCCAGCTCACCACCACCGACAGGGACTAACTATGGCTACACCTTC | CASSPPPTGTNYGYTF
TRBJ1-2 | TRBV4-1 | - | - | TGCGCCAGCAGCCAAGACCCCAGGGCGAGCATGGGCTACACCTTC | CASSQDPRASMGYTF
TRBJ1-2 | TRBV25-1 | few | - | TGTGCCAGCAGTGAATCCGGTGGCTACACCTTC | CASSESGGYTF
TRBJ2-7 | TRBV5-1 | - | TRBD1 | TGCGCCAGCATAGGGGACAGGACGATCTACGAGCAGTACTTC | CASIGDRTIYEQYF
TRBJ1-1 | TRBV29-1 | - | TRBD1 | TGCAGCGTCGGGACAGGGGGCTATGGGAACACTGAAGCTTTCTTT | CSVGTGGYGNTEAFF
TRBJ2-3 | TRBV6-1 | once | - | TGTGCCAGCAACCTCGAAAATGGGCCCCAGACGCAGTATTTT | CASNLENGPQTQYF
TRBJ2-7 | TRBV11-2 | - | - | TGTGCCAGCAGCTTAGTACAGGGAGCCTACGAGCAGTACTTC | CASSLVQGAYEQYF
TRBJ1-1 | TRBV5-1 | - | TRBD1 | TGCGCCAGCAGCCCGACAGGGGAAACTGAAGCTTTCTTT | CASSPTGETEAFF
TRBJ2-1 | TRBV7-9 | - | TRBD2 | TGTGCCAGCAGTTTATCGGCGGGAGTGAATGAGCAGTTCTTC | CASSLSAGVNEQFF
TRBJ2-7 | TRBV14 | - | - | TGTGCCAGCAGCCAACATCTGGCCACCTCCTACGAGCAGTACTTC | CASSQHLATSYEQYF
TRBJ1-2 | TRBV6-1 | - | TRBD1 | TGTGCCAGCAGTGAACGGAAGGGGGCAACCTATGGCTACACCTTC | CASSERKGATYGYTF
TRBJ1-2 | TRBV6-4 | - | - | TGTGCCAGCAGTGCAGGAGGGCTGGGATATGGCTACACCTTC | CASSAGGLGYGYTF
TRBJ2-6 | TRBV5-1 | once | - | TGCGCCAGCAGCGTCCAAACAGGGTATGGGGCCAACGTCCTGACTTTC | CASSVQTGYGANVLTF
TRBJ1-2 | TRBV29-1 | once | - | TGCAGCGTTGAGCGGGCAGGCCTCGGATATGGCTACACCTTC | CSVERAGLGYGYTF
TRBJ2-7 | TRBV20-1 | - | - | TGCAGTGCTAGAGATCTTTTTGAGCAGTACTTC | CSARDLFEQYF
TRBJ2-7 | TRBV6-6 | once | - | TGTGCCAGCAGTTACGTCAGGGGGGACGAGCAGTACTTC | CASSYVRGDEQYF
TRBJ2-7 | TRBV28 | - | - | TGTGCCAGCAGATTTATCCGGGACTCGCACTACGAGCAGTACTTC | CASRFIRDSHYEQYF